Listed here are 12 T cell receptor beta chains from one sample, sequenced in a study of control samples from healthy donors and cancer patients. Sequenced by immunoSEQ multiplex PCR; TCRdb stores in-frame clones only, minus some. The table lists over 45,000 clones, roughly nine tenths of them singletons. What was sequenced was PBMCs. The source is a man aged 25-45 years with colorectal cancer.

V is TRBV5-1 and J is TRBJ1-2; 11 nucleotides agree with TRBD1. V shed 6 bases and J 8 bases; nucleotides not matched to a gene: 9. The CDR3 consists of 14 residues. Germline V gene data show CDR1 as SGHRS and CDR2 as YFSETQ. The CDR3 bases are TGCGCCAGCACCCTGGACAGGGGGCTCGGGGGCTACACCTTC. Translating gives CASTLDRGLGGYTF.

DNA for the CDR3: TGTGCCAGCACCCCCAATCCCCTTTACTATGGCTACACCTTC. Translation gives CASTPNPLYYGYTF. The gene calls are TRBV2 and TRBJ1-2; D is unclear. Germline CDR1 reads SNHLY; CDR2 reads FYNNEI. V lost 7 bases and J 3 bases, leaving 15 bases between the germline ends. The CDR3 consists of 14 residues.

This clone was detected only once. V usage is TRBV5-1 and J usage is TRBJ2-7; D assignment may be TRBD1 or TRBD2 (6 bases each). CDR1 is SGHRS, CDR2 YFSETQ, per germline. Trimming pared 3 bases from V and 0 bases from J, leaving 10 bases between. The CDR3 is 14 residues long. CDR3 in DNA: TGCGCCAGCAGCTCGGGGGCAGCCTCCTACGAGCAGTACGTC. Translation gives CASSSGAASYEQYV.

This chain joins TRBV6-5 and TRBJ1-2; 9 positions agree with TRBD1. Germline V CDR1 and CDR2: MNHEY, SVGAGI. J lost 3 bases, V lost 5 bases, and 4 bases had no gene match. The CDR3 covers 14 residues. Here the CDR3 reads CASSLRTGDYGYTF. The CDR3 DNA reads TGTGCCAGCAGTCTCCGGACAGGGGACTATGGCTACACCTTC.

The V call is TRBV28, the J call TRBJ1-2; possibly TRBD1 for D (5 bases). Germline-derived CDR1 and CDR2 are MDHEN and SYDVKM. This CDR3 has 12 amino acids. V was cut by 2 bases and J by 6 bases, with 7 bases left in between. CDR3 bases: TGTGCCAGCAGTTTACAGGGAGATGGCTACACCTTC. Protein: CASSLQGDGYTF.

The CDR3 coding sequence is TGTGCCAGTAGTCCCCAGTTTCCGGGGAGCTCCTACGAGCAGTACTTC. Encoded protein: CASSPQFPGSSYEQYF. The chain recombines TRBV19 with TRBJ2-7; a possible D gene is TRBD2 (5 bases). The CDR3 totals 16 residues. Trimming removed 5 bases at V and 0 bases at J, with 17 bases between. Looked up from germline, CDR1 is LNHDA and CDR2 is SQIVND (reference sequence).

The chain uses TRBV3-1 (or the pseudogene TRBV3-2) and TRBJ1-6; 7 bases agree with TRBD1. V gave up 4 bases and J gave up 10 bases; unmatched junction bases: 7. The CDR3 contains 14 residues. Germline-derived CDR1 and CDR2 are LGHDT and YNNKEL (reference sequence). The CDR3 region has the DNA TGTGCCAGCAGCCCGCGGGACAGCAGGTCACCCCTCCACTTT. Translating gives CASSPRDSRSPLHF.

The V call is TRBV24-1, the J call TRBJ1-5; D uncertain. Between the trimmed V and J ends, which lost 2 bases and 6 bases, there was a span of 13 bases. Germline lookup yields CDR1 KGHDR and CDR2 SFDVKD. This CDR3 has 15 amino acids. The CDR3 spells CATSDSFMGSQPQHF. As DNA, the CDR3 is TGTGCCACCAGTGATTCCTTTATGGGTAGTCAGCCCCAGCATTTT.

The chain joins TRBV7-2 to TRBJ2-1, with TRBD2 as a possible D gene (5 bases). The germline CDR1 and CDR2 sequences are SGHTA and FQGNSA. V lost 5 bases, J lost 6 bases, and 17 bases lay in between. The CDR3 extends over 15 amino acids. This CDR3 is CASSPGVVAGNEQFF. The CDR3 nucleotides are TGTGCCAGCAGCCCCGGGGTAGTCGCGGGCAATGAGCAGTTCTTC.

CDR3 region: CASSLAGALNTGELFF. In DNA, the CDR3 is TGTGCCAGCAGTTTAGCGGGGGCCCTGAACACCGGGGAGCTGTTTTTT. The J gene is TRBJ2-2, the V gene TRBV5-4, with 9 positions matching TRBD2. Germline V CDR1 and CDR2: SGHNT, YYREEE (reference sequence). This CDR3 contains 16 residues. Losses at the gene ends were 5 bases for V and 1 base for J; bases not matched to a gene: 6.

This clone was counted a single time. CDR3 bases: TGTGCCAGCAGTGAATTAGGGGGCATTGGAGAAAAACTGTTTTTT. It yields the protein CASSELGGIGEKLFF. The J gene is TRBJ1-4, the V gene TRBV6-1; 7 nucleotides agree with TRBD1. CDR1 is MNHNS and CDR2 is SASEGT in the germline V gene. V lost 2 bases to trimming and J lost 8 bases; unmatched junction nucleotides: 8. This CDR3 has 15 residues.

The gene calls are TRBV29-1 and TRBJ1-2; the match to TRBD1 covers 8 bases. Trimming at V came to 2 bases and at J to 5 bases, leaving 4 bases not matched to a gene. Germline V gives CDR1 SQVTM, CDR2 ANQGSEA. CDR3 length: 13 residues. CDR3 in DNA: TGCAGCGTTGAATCCAGGGGGCGTTATGGCTACACCTTC. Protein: CSVESRGRYGYTF.